The 7 T cell receptor beta chains in this list originate from one sample, sequenced in a study of T cell responses to AZD1222 COVID-19 vaccine listed by TCRdb under 2021. Taken with the paper, the label for time point translates to: about 28 days (+/-7) after the second vaccine dose. Libraries were built with the immunoSEQ multiplex PCR assay. Entries here come from immuneACCESS through TCRdb and include only in-frame sequences with V and J called. Some clones fail to appear in such tables; in the studies checked, an unresolved V gene covers under half of the shortfall, and the cause of the remainder is unknown. A total of fewer than 140,000 clones appear in this sample, roughly 87% of them only once. The ten top clones hold 8% of the sample. Here the sequenced sample was peripheral blood, taken 28 days after the second AZD1222 dose. The receptors stem from an adult who received the AZD1222 COVID-19 vaccine.

The gene calls are TRBV18 and TRBJ1-4; D not certain. This CDR3 region has 14 residues. V lost 3 bases, J lost 4 bases, and 9 bases lay in between. CDR1 is KGHSH and CDR2 is LQKENI in the germline V gene. This CDR3 is CASSPLGINEKLFF. The CDR3 DNA follows: TGTGCCAGCTCACCTTTAGGGATTAATGAAAAACTGTTTTTT.

The rearrangement uses TRBV20-1 and TRBJ1-5; no clear D. V was pared by 3 bases and J by 0 bases, with 12 bases between. This CDR3 comprises 15 residues. Germline CDR1 is DFQATT and CDR2 is SNEGSKA (reference sequence). The CDR3 DNA follows: TGCAGTGCTAGTGGTCTCAGGTATAGCAATCAGCCCCAGCATTTT. This codes for CSASGLRYSNQPQHF.

The gene calls are TRBV9 and TRBJ2-2; 8 positions agree with TRBD2. With 1 base clipped from V and 4 bases from J, the junction kept 6 bases outside the gene matches. CDR3 length equals 16 residues. CDR1 is SGDLS, CDR2 YYNGEE, per germline. For the CDR3, the DNA is TGTGCCAGCAGCGTAAAGAGCGGGGGACTCACCGGGGAGCTGTTTTTT. Its protein product is CASSVKSGGLTGELFF.

The chain joins TRBV6-5 to TRBJ2-7; the D is unclear. CDR1 and CDR2 (germline): MNHEY, SVGAGI. The CDR3 spans 13 residues. V was clipped by 6 bases and J by 3 bases, with 12 bases between them. CDR3 region: CASSTPGFYEQYF. CDR3 sequence (DNA): TGTGCCAGCAGCACCCCCGGGTTCTACGAGCAGTACTTC.

This chain joins TRBV25-1 and TRBJ1-4; D remains ambiguous. V was trimmed by 6 bases and J by 7 bases, leaving 12 bases between them. The CDR3 length is 13 residues. Germline CDR1 and CDR2: MGHDK and SYGVNS. CDR3 sequence (DNA): TGTGCCAGCAGGCCGCGGAGAGGTGAAAAACTGTTTTTT. Amino acid sequence: CASRPRRGEKLFF. Based on the CDR3 plus reference TRBV25-1 and TRBJ1-4, the full variable domain is EADIYQTPRYLVIGTGKKITLECSQTMGHDKMYWYQQDPGMELHLIHYSYGVNSTEKGDLSSESTVSRIRTEHFPLTLESARPSHTSQYLCASRPRRGEKLFFGSGTQLSVL.

This rearrangement joins TRBV5-6 to TRBJ2-3; D uncertain. Trimming cost V 4 bases and J 6 bases, with 12 bases left between them. The CDR3 is made up of 13 amino acids. Germline V gives CDR1 SGHDT, CDR2 YYEEEE. The CDR3 reads CASSPNFVDTQYF. For the CDR3, the DNA is TGTGCCAGCAGCCCGAATTTCGTGGATACGCAGTATTTT.

The chain combines TRBV7-9 with TRBJ1-5, with D possibly TRBD1 on 6 matching bases. In germline, CDR1 is SEHNR, CDR2 FQNEAQ (reference sequence). CDR3 length equals 12 residues. With 7 bases removed from V and 9 bases from J, the gap between germline ends came to 13 bases. CDR3 nucleotides: TGTGCCAGCACCACTATGACAGGGCCCCAGCATTTT. Amino acid sequence: CASTTMTGPQHF.